Below, 21 T cell receptor beta chains from the same sample are listed, as sequenced in a study of tissue T cells after allogeneic stem cell transplantation. As for time point: mouse harvest day 14 after allogeneic transplant. Tail vein injection delivered 10^7 T-cell-depleted bone marrow cells and 10^6 splenic CD5+ T cells. Repertoires were generated with immunoSEQ multiplex PCR, while TCRdb's copy carries only in-frame clones and drops some. The sample lists fewer than 2,000 clones, 35% to 50% seen once, with 15% to 20% in the top ten. Sequences were obtained from gut tissue. The origin of the receptors is a female BALB/c mouse given C57BL/6 T cells with graft-versus-host disease after an allogeneic hematopoietic cell transplant.

With respect to this clone: Genes here carry mouse names. The CDR3 end falls 1 residue outside the read, so it is completed with the germline J gene. V gene TRBV19 combines with J gene TRBJ2-4; D not resolved. Germline V lookup: CDR1 FNHDT, CDR2 SITEND (reference sequence). V was clipped by 2 bases and J by 2 bases, with 3 bases between them. CDR3 size: 12 residues. The CDR3 loop is CASSINQNTLYF. CDR3 bases read: TGTGCCAGCAGTATCAATCAAAACACCTTGTAC.

This clone was found a few times. Gene labels here are mouse ones. The covered CDR3 bases are TGTGCCAGCAGTCTAATTTCTGGAAATACGCTCTAT. Translated, it gives CASSLISGNTLY. Given in full, the CDR3 is CASSLISGNTLYF. This sequence joins TRBV26 and TRBJ1-3; the D is unclear. The CDR3 end is not reached by the read, which stops 1 residue before it; the germline J gene fills it in. Trimming took 3 bases from V and 0 from J, leaving 3 bases between them. Germline CDR1 reads KGHPV; CDR2 reads FQNQEV (reference sequence). The CDR3 is 13 residues long.

About this clone itself: Gene and germline names: mouse. The read falls 1 residue short of the CDR3 end, and the missing part is taken from the germline J gene. The chain recombines TRBV20 with TRBJ1-6; D may be TRBD1 (5 bases). TRBJ1-6 has ORF status, its function being uncertain. This CDR3 is 13 amino acids long. Germline CDR1 reads GFQATS; CDR2 reads STVNSAI. Trimming cost V 1 base and J 5 bases, with 6 bases left between them. The sequenced part of the CDR3 DNA is TGTGGTGCTAGGGCGGGGCATAATTCGCCCCTCTAC. Encoded protein: CGARAGHNSPLY. The full CDR3 sequence reads CGARAGHNSPLYF.

Concerning this clone itself: Here the gene names and germline are mouse. The CDR3 end falls 1 residue outside the read, so it is completed with the germline J gene. This chain connects TRBV13-1 to TRBJ1-1; D gene ambiguous. The CDR3 has 12 amino acids. V lost 3 bases to trimming and J lost 4 bases, with 7 bases between them. The germline gives CDR1 NSHNY, CDR2 SYGAGN. CDR3 DNA (partial): TGTGCCAGCAGTGGGGTGGCCACAGAAGTCTTC. Translating gives CASSGVATEVF. The whole CDR3 sequence is CASSGVATEVFF.

This clone is classed as large. Any gene name here is a mouse gene name. The read is 1 residue too short to cover the CDR3 end, so that end is filled in from the germline J gene. The V and J genes are TRBV2 and TRBJ1-5, with D hard to call. Germline V CDR1 and CDR2: LGHNA, YSYQKL. This CDR3 spans 15 amino acids. Trimming took 0 bases from V and 0 from J, leaving 6 bases between them. CDR3 in amino acids: CASSQEGGNNQAPLF. The CDR3 DNA, read in part, is TGTGCCAGCAGCCAAGAAGGCGGTAACAACCAGGCTCCGCTT. The full variable domain, its missing parts supplied by reference TRBV2 and TRBJ1-5, is DPKIIQKPKYLVAVTGSEKILICEQYLGHNAMYWYRQSAKKPLEFMFSYSYQKLMDNQTASSRFQPQSSKKNHLDLQITALKPDDSATYFCASSQEGGNNQAPLFGEGTRLSVL.

About this clone: These gene names are mouse names. The read halts 1 residue ahead of the CDR3 end, with the missing end drawn from the germline J gene. This rearrangement joins TRBV23 to TRBJ2-3. Germline-derived CDR1 and CDR2 are KGHTA and FQNQQP. This CDR3 has 9 residues. CDR3 DNA (partial): TGCTCCAGCAGCGAAACGCTGTAT. Translating gives CSSSETLY. In full, the CDR3 reads CSSSETLYF.

About this clone itself: Genes and germline are mouse. From the germline J gene comes the end of the CDR3, since the read stops 1 residue before it. The chain is built from TRBV13-1 and TRBJ2-4, with D unresolved. The CDR3 totals 12 residues. The germline gives CDR1 NSHNY, CDR2 SYGAGN. Trimming pared 7 bases from V and 1 base from J, leaving 7 bases between. Incomplete CDR3 DNA: TGTGCCAGCCACGTGGGTCAAAACACCTTGTAC. Translated, it gives CASHVGQNTLY. The entire CDR3 protein is CASHVGQNTLYF.

This clone is classed as large (0.1 to 1%). Mouse gene names and germline throughout. The read ends 1 residue before the CDR3 terminus; that terminus is restored from the germline J gene. Other DNA sequences in this specimen translate into the identical CDR3. The chain employs TRBV12-2 and TRBJ2-3; 11 bases line up with TRBD2. This CDR3 has 17 amino acids. J gave up 0 bases and V 2 bases, and 6 bases lay outside the gene matches. Per the germline V gene, CDR1 is SGHLS and CDR2 is HYDKME. Partial CDR3 DNA: TGTGCCAGCTCTCACGACTGGGGGGGATCTAGTGCAGAAACGCTGTAT. It codes for CASSHDWGGSSAETLY. The complete CDR3 sequence is CASSHDWGGSSAETLYF.

This clone occurred a few times. Genes and germline come from the mouse. Here the CDR3 reads CASSPLGDSYEQYF. Incomplete CDR3 DNA: TGTGCTAGCAGTCCCCTGGGCGACTCCTATGAACAGTAC. The genes are TRBV29 and TRBJ2-7; the D gene is possibly TRBD2 (5 bases). The CDR3 end is not reached by the read, which stops 1 residue before it; the germline J gene fills it in. Germline CDR1 is MSHET and CDR2 is SYDVDS. This CDR3 has 14 amino acids. V lost 5 bases, J lost 0 bases, and 11 bases lay in between.

As concerns this clone: These gene names are mouse names. The read ends 1 residue shy of where the CDR3 ends; the end is completed using the germline J gene. The rearrangement links TRBV16 to TRBJ2-2; D ambiguous. The germline gives CDR1 SGHSA, CDR2 FRNQAP. The V end was cut by 3 bases, the J end by 1 base, with 6 bases between. This CDR3 is 14 amino acids long. The DNA read from the CDR3 is TGTGCAAGCAGCTTCGGTCAAAACACCGGGCAGCTCTAC. It is translated as CASSFGQNTGQLY. The entire CDR3 is CASSFGQNTGQLYF.

This clone was seen a single time. Gene names are the mouse ones. With the read ending 1 residue before the CDR3 end, the germline J gene is used to fill in that end. The V and J genes are TRBV5 and TRBJ2-4; 8 nucleotides align to TRBD2. The CDR3 runs 15 residues. V lost 4 bases and J lost 1; bases outside the gene matches: 4. CDR1 and CDR2 (germline): LGHNA, YNLKQL (reference sequence). CDR3 bases read: TGTGCCAGCAGCCCCTGGGGGGAGGGTCAAAACACCTTGTAC. This translates into CASSPWGEGQNTLY. The whole CDR3 region reads CASSPWGEGQNTLYF.

Worth noting for this clone: The gene names here belong to mouse. With the read ending 1 residue before the CDR3 end, the germline J gene is used to fill in that end. J is TRBJ2-7 and V is TRBV31; the D is unclear. V dropped 0 bases and J dropped 5 bases, with 2 bases sitting between them. Per germline, CDR1 GKSSPN and CDR2 SITVG. This CDR3 has 10 amino acids. This CDR3 reads CAWSLDEQYF. Incomplete CDR3 DNA: TGTGCCTGGAGTCTAGATGAACAGTAC. Variable domain in full (rest from reference TRBV31 and TRBJ2-7): AQTIHQWPVAEIKAVGSPLSLGCTIKGKSSPNLYWYWQATGGTLQQLFYSITVGQVESVVQLNLSASRPKDDQFILSTEKLLLSHSGFYLCAWSLDEQYFGPGTRLTVL.

Note on this clone: Genes here carry mouse names. The missing CDR3 end, 1 residue past where the read stops, is filled in from the germline J gene. The chain joins TRBV26 to TRBJ2-1, with 11 bases matching TRBD2. J gave up 3 bases and V 2 bases, and 0 bases lay outside the gene matches. The CDR3 loop spans 15 amino acids. Germline V gene sequence: CDR1 KGHPV, CDR2 FQNQEV (reference sequence). The sequenced CDR3 bases are TGTGCCAGCAGTCTGGACTGGGGGGGCTATGCTGAGCAGTTC. It translates to CASSLDWGGYAEQF. The CDR3, in full, reads CASSLDWGGYAEQFF. Full variable domain (outside the CDR3, taken from reference TRBV26 and TRBJ2-1): NSKVIQTPRYLVKGQGQKAKMRCIPEKGHPVVFWYQQNKNNEFKFLINFQNQEVLQQIDMTEKRFSAECPSNSPCSLEIQSSEAGDSALYLCASSLDWGGYAEQFFGPGTRLTVL.

Concerning this clone itself: Here the gene names and germline are mouse. The read gets to within 1 residue of the CDR3 end, and the germline J gene fills in the rest. J is TRBJ1-6 and V is TRBV14; TRBD1 agrees at 7 bases. TRBJ1-6 has ORF status, its function being uncertain. Germline V gene data show CDR1 as SGHDT and CDR2 as FRDEAV. The length of the CDR3 is 14 residues. Trimming took 4 bases from V and 4 from J; bases not matched to a gene: 2. This chain's CDR3 is CASSRDRYNSPLYF. CDR3 DNA, as far as it was read: TGTGCCAGCAGTCGGGACAGATATAATTCGCCCCTCTAC.

About this clone: Each gene name is a mouse one. The read finishes 1 residue shy of the CDR3 end, and the germline J gene is used to complete it. This sequence joins TRBV26 and TRBJ1-3; D ambiguous. Between the trimmed V and J ends, which lost 4 bases and 3 bases, there was a span of 10 bases. CDR1 is KGHPV, CDR2 FQNQEV, per germline (reference sequence). The CDR3 is made up of 14 amino acids. CDR3 sequence: CASSRQPFGNTLYF. Partial CDR3 DNA: TGTGCCAGCAGTCGGCAGCCTTTTGGAAATACGCTCTAT.

On this clone itself: The gene symbols are mouse symbols. The part of the CDR3 DNA that was read is TGTGCCAGCAGTGACTGGGGGGACTCCTATGAACAGTAC. Translating it yields CASSDWGDSYEQY. The whole CDR3 sequence is CASSDWGDSYEQYF. This chain connects TRBV26 to TRBJ2-7; TRBD2 agrees at 10 bases. The read terminates 1 residue before the CDR3 end, so the remaining end is supplied by the germline J gene. Unmatched junction bases numbered 1, after V lost 5 bases and J lost 0 bases. Germline CDR1 and CDR2: KGHPV and FQNQEV (reference sequence). CDR3 length equals 14 residues.

This clone was seen more than once but under ten times. The genes and germline here are from mouse. Sequencing ends 1 residue short of the CDR3 end; the germline J gene provides the rest. This sequence joins TRBV12-1 and TRBJ2-2; tentative D call: TRBD1 (5 bases). The germline CDR1 and CDR2 sequences are SGHSN and HYEKVE. V was shortened by 2 bases and J by 5 bases, with 8 bases between the two germline ends. This CDR3 comprises 13 residues. The CDR3 DNA, read in part, is TGTGCCAGCTCTCCCTACAGGACCGGGCAGCTCTAC. Its translation is CASSPYRTGQLY. The entire CDR3 reads CASSPYRTGQLYF.

A note on this clone: The genes and germline here are from mouse. The CDR3 bases that were read are TGTGCCAGCAGTATTGGGGACTGGGGGCCGAGGGACACCCAGTAC. It yields the protein CASSIGDWGPRDTQY. The full-length CDR3 reads as CASSIGDWGPRDTQYF. The rearrangement links TRBV19 to TRBJ2-5; 11 bases match TRBD2. The read is 1 residue too short to cover the CDR3 end, so that end is filled in from the germline J gene. Germline V gives CDR1 FNHDT, CDR2 SITEND (reference sequence). This CDR3 comprises 16 residues. The V gene end was trimmed by 2 bases and the J gene end by 6 bases; junction bases not matched to a gene: 8.

For this clone: A read error may be the cause here, since a much bigger clone is one base away. Germline and genes: mouse. The read gets to within 1 residue of the CDR3 end, and the germline J gene fills in the rest. The rearrangement links TRBV13-1 to TRBJ2-7, with D possibly TRBD1 on 6 matching bases. V shed 5 bases and J shed 4 bases, with 10 bases lying between them. Germline CDR1 is NSHNY and CDR2 is SYGAGN. The CDR3 spans 12 residues. The sequenced part of the CDR3 DNA is TGTGCCAGCAGGGGCAGGGGTTATGAACAGTAC. Its protein is CASRGRGYEQY. Given in full, the CDR3 is CASRGRGYEQYF.

In regard to this clone: Genes and germline come from the mouse. The CDR3 protein is CASSQQGANTEVFF. The covered CDR3 bases are TGTGCCAGCAGTCAACAGGGAGCAAACACAGAAGTCTTC. The chain has TRBV26 and TRBJ1-1, with D tentatively TRBD1 (6 bases). The sequence runs out 1 residue before the end of the CDR3; the remainder is reconstructed from the germline J gene. The CDR3 length is 14 residues. V dropped 4 bases and J dropped 0 bases, with 9 bases sitting between them. CDR1 KGHPV and CDR2 FQNQEV come from the germline V gene (reference sequence).

This clone has a single count. Germline and genes: mouse. The read ends 1 residue early relative to the CDR3; the germline J gene fills the gap. The chain has TRBV19 and TRBJ2-5; D ambiguous. Trimming pared 0 bases from V and 0 bases from J, leaving 2 bases between. Looked up from germline, CDR1 is FNHDT and CDR2 is SITEND (reference sequence). CDR3 size: 13 residues. This CDR3 reads CASSIGNQDTQYF. CDR3 bases read: TGTGCCAGCAGTATAGGCAACCAAGACACCCAGTAC.